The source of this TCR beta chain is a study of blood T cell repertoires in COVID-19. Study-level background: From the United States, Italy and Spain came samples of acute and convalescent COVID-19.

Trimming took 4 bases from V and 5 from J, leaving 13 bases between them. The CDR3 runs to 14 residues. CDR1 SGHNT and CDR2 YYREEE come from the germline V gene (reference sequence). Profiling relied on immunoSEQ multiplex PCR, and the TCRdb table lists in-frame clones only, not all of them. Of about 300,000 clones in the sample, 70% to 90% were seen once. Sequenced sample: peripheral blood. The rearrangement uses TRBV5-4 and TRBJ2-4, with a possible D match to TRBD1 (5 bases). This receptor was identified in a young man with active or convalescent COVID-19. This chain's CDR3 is CASSERGQENIQYF. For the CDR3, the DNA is TGTGCCAGCAGCGAGAGAGGACAAGAAAACATTCAGTACTTC.